This T cell receptor beta chain was sequenced during a study of identical twins. Study observations and caveats: Partly confounded zero-insertion analyses could result from invariant MAIT and iNKT cells. Without tracking the same donors, conclusions rested on cross-sectional statistical analysis. Out-of-frame sharing of TCR alpha in monozygotic twins was underestimated by models.

About this clonotype itself: Its specificity is unknown.

Unique molecular identifiers were in the cDNA, with template-switch universal primer binding. Using its own MiXCR run on the 5' RACE reads, TCRdb lists one record per CDR3 protein. Of around 1.7 million distinct CDR3 sequences listed, about 31% are singletons. Germline values: CDR1 MNHEY, CDR2 SMNVEV (reference sequence). The CDR3 consists of 17 residues. Trimming removed 10 bases from V and 0 bases from J, with 22 bases in between. This TCR was sampled from a newborn girl in good health. The sample was cord blood. V usage is TRBV27 and J usage is TRBJ1-3, with a tentative D call TRBD1 (6 bases). CDR3 residues: CAKLRDTPSNSGNTIYF. The CDR3 nucleotides read TGTGCCAAGCTACGGGACACTCCTTCAAACTCTGGAAACACCATATATTTT.